This TCR beta chain originates from a study of beta chain features in type 1 diabetes. Expressed TCRB transcripts got sequenced, as all isolated RNA was reverse transcribed. Sequenced by immunoSEQ multiplex PCR; TCRdb stores in-frame clones only, minus some. The sample contains about 710,000 clones, roughly an eighth of which appear only once. Details on this clone: Antigen unknown.

Study-level findings and limits: Moderate yet significant TCRB CDR3 shortening was seen in Type 1 diabetes patients in all four CD4+ subsets.

The source is a man in his late teens or twenties with type 1 diabetes. The specimen was naive CD4+ T cells from blood.

CDR3 residues: CASSPQLAGANVLTF. CDR3 in DNA: TGTGCCAGCAGCCCACAACTTGCCGGGGCCAACGTCCTGACTTTC. The V and J genes are TRBV14 and TRBJ2-6; D is unresolved. The V and J ends lost 4 bases and 4 bases respectively, with 11 bases between them. The CDR3 covers 15 residues. Germline assignment: CDR1 SGHDN and CDR2 FVKESK.